The clone carrying this TCR beta chain was picked up one time. This sample also contains other DNA sequences that code for the same CDR3. These data are taken from a study of blood T cell repertoires in COVID-19. Study-level background: Sample material is recorded as cDNA or gDNA derived from T cells, B-cell-depleted T cells, or PBMCs.

In the original analysis: How many nucleated cells were present was estimated from reference gene primer amplification. Generated by immunoSEQ multiplex PCR, the TCRdb table keeps only in-frame clones and is missing some. Clone size and the V and J calls come from that table; the DNA yielded D and trimming. The repertoire includes about 250,000 clones, over 75% of them detected once, and 2% to 2.5% sits in the top ten. Trimming stripped 0 bases from V and 6 bases from J, with 6 bases between. Germline assignment: CDR1 MNHNS and CDR2 SASEGT. This CDR3 is 12 amino acids long. This sequence joins TRBV6-1 and TRBJ2-7; the D gene is possibly TRBD1 (6 bases). Sequenced sample: peripheral blood. The origin of this receptor is a woman aged 40 to 49 who had recovered from COVID-19. The CDR3 coding sequence is TGTGCCAGCAGTGAAGCGGGGGCCGAGCAGTACTTC. It is translated as CASSEAGAEQYF.